A selection of T cell receptor beta chains follows, all from one sample in a study of blood T cell repertoires in COVID-19. TCRdb's table, derived via immunoSEQ multiplex PCR, lists solely in-frame clones and lacks some. Altogether about 120,000 clones are present, roughly 81% being singletons, with the ten largest covering 10%. Sample: peripheral blood. These receptors originate from a human donor in a cohort sampled during active COVID-19. Each CDR3 is given without its conserved first and last residue. Size is stated for part of the rows, as once, few or many counts, or as a class when the clone is expanded.

j_call v_call clone_size cdr3_aa
TRBJ2-1 TRBV3-1/TRBV3-2 - ASSHSLAGGHNEQF
TRBJ2-7 TRBV15 - ATSVSGYEQY
TRBJ1-2 TRBV4-2 - ASSQETRANYGYT
TRBJ1-2 TRBV24-1 - ATSDLGPGGGYGYT
TRBJ1-2 TRBV28 - ASSLWGRGRDGYT
TRBJ2-3 TRBV2 - ASSGVMRAQPDTQY
TRBJ1-3 TRBV6-4 few ASSGGQGEGNTIY
TRBJ2-5 TRBV6-6 - ASRLTGETQY
TRBJ1-5 TRBV6-6 - ASSYSGHINQPQH
TRBJ1-4 TRBV9 - ASSVTGSSEKLF
TRBJ1-2 TRBV7-6 - ASSLGQGLGYT
TRBJ2-2 TRBV10-2 - ASRWQGGTGELF
TRBJ1-2 TRBV7-9 - ASSLKGTDRGKDYGYT
TRBJ1-5 TRBV30 many AWSARGRQPQH
TRBJ2-5 TRBV9 - ASSAGGLAKETQY
TRBJ2-3 TRBV9 - ASSAFTDTQY
TRBJ1-2 TRBV6-2/TRBV6-3 - ASSYLPTGDGYT
TRBJ1-1 TRBV2 - ASSEGTGNTEAF
TRBJ1-3 TRBV5-1 once ASSSSRARSGNTIY
TRBJ2-2 TRBV19 - ASSNDRPGELF
TRBJ2-7 TRBV15 - ATAGGSYEQY
TRBJ1-5 TRBV3-1/TRBV3-2 - ASSRGQGVQPQH
TRBJ2-7 TRBV19 - ASSTLQDPTYEQY
TRBJ2-7 TRBV7-2 - ASTSLGGGAYEQY
TRBJ2-1 TRBV5-8 - ASSLILSGNNEQF
TRBJ2-2 TRBV30 few AWSNTPTGELF
TRBJ1-1 TRBV7-9 - ASSHRGDTEAF
TRBJ2-7 TRBV7-6 - ASSPTSGTAGEQY
TRBJ2-3 TRBV19 - ASSISGWATDTQY
TRBJ2-1 TRBV7-8 - ASSLGSGLAPDNEQF
TRBJ2-1 TRBV11-2 - ASSLADNEQF
TRBJ2-3 TRBV5-1 - ASSLLTSGTTDTQY
TRBJ2-7 TRBV18 - ASSLNWREYGEQY